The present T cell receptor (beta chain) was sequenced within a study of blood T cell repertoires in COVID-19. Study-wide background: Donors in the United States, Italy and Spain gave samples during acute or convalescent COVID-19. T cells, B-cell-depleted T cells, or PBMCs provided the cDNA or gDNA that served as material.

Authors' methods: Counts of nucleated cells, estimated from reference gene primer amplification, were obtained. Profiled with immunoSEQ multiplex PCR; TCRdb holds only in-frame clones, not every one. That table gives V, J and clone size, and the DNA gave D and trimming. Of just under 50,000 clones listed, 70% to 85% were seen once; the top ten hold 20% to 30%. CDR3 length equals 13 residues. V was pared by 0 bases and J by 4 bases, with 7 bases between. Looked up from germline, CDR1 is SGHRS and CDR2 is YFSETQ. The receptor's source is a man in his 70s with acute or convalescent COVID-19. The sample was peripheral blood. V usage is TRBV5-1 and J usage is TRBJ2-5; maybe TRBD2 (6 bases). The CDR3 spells CASSLGLGETQYF. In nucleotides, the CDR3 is TGCGCCAGCAGCTTGGGACTAGGAGAGACCCAGTACTTC.